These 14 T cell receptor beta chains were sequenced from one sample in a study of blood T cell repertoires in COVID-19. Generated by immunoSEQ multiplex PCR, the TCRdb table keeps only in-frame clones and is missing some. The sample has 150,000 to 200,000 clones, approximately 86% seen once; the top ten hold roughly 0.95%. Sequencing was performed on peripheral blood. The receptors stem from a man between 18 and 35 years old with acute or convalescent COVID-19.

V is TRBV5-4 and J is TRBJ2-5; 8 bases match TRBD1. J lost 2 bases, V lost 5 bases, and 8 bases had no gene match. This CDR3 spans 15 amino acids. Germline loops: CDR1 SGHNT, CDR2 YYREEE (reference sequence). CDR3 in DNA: TGTGCCAGCAGTGAAGGACAGGGATTTCAAGAGACCCAGTACTTC. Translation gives CASSEGQGFQETQYF.

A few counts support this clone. CDR3 sequence reads: CASSLGGAGLFDEQYF. DNA for the CDR3: TGTGCCAGCAGCCTCGGAGGGGCAGGGCTGTTCGACGAGCAGTACTTC. J is TRBJ2-7 and V is TRBV2, with a possible D match to TRBD2 (6 bases). The CDR3 covers 16 residues. CDR1 is SNHLY and CDR2 is FYNNEI in the germline V gene. V was shortened by 6 bases and J by 5 bases, with 23 bases between the two germline ends.

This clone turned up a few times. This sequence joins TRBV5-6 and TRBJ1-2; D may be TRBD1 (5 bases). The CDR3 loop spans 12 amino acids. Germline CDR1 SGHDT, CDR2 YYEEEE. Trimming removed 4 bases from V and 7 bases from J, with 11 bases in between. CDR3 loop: CASSQGGSGYTF. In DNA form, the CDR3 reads TGTGCCAGCAGCCAGGGAGGGTCTGGCTACACCTTC.

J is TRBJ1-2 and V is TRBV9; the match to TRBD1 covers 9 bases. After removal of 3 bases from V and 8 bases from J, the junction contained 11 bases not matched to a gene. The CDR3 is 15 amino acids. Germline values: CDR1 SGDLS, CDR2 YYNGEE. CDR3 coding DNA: TGTGCCAGCAGCGAGGGCGGACAGGGGAGCCGGGGCTACACCTTC. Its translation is CASSEGGQGSRGYTF.

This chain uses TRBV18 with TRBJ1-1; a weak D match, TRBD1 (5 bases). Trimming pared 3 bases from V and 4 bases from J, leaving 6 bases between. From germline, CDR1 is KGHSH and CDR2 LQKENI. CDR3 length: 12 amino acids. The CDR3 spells CASSPQGTEAFF. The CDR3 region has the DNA TGTGCCAGCTCACCTCAGGGCACTGAAGCTTTCTTT.

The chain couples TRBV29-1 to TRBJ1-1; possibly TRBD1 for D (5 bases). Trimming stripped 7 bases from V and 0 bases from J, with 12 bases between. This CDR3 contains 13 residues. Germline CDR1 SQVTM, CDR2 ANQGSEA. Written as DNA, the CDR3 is TGCAGCGACGGGGGACTGTTGAACACTGAAGCTTTCTTT. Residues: CSDGGLLNTEAFF.

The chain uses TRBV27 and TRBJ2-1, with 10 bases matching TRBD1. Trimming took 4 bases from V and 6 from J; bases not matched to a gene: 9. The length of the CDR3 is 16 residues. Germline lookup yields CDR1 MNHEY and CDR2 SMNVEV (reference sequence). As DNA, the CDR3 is TGTGCCAGCAGTTGGGGACCGGGACAGGGGTTCAATGAGCAGTTCTTC. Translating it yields CASSWGPGQGFNEQFF.

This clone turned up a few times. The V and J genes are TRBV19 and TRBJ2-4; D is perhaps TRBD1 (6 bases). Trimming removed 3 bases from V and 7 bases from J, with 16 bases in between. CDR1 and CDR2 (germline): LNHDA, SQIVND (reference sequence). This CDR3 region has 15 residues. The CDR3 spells CASSISGQRVNIQYF. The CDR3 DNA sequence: TGTGCCAGTAGTATCTCCGGACAGAGGGTGAACATTCAGTACTTC.

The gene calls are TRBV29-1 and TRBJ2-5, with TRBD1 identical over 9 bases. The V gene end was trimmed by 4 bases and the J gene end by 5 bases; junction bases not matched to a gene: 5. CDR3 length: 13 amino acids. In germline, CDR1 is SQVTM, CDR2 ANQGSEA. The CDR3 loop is CSVATGGQETQYF. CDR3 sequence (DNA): TGCAGCGTTGCAACAGGGGGCCAGGAGACCCAGTACTTC.

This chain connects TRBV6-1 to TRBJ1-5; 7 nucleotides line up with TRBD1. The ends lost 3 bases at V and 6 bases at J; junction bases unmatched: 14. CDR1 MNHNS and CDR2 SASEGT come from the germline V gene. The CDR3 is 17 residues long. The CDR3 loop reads CASSDKFRDSVGQPQHF. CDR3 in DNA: TGTGCCAGCAGTGATAAGTTCCGGGACAGTGTCGGTCAGCCCCAGCATTTT.

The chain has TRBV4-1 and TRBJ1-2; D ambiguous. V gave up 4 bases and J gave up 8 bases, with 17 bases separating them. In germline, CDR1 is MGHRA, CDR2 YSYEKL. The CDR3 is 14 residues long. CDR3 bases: TGCGCCAGCAGCCCCCCTTGGCCGTCCCCCGGCTACACCTTC. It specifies CASSPPWPSPGYTF.

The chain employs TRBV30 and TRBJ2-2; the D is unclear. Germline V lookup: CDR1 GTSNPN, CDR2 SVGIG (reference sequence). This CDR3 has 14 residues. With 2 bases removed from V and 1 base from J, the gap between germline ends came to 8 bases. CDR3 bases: TGTGCCTGGAGTTTACTTCAGAACACCGGGGAGCTGTTTTTT. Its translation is CAWSLLQNTGELFF.

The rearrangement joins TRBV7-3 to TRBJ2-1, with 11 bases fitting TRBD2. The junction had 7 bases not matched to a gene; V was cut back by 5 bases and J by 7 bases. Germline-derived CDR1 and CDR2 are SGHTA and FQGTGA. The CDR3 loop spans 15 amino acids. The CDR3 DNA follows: TGTGCCAGCAGCGTCACTAGCGGGGGAGTTAATGAGCAGTTCTTC. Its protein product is CASSVTSGGVNEQFF.

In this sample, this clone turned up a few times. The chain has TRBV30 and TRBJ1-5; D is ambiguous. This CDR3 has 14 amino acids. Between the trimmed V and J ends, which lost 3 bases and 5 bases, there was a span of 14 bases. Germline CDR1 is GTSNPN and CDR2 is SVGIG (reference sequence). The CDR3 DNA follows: TGTGCCTGGAGCCGGGAGGAGCCTTATCAGCCCCAGCATTTT. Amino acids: CAWSREEPYQPQHF.